A single sample gave rise to the 24 T cell receptor beta chains below, sequenced in a study of neurological immune-mediated disorders (dated by TCRdb to the late 2010s). Receptors were amplified or captured by 5' RACE. The sequencing machine was an Illumina HiSeq 2500. TCRdb passed the public sequencing reads through fastp at Q25 and MiXCR, retaining productive beta sequences. For every CDR3 protein sequence, its rows merge into one entry that carries the most common genes and DNA. The sample table shows roughly 56,000 distinct CDR3 sequences, and about an eighth are seen once. Of the sample, approximately 1.8% is held by the ten largest clones. What was sequenced was PBMCs. The receptor set was obtained from a man aged 55-75 years in good health.

There are many counts of this clonotype. This rearrangement joins TRBV20-1 to TRBJ2-7; 8 bases line up with TRBD1. The germline CDR1 and CDR2 sequences are DFQATT and SNEGSKA (reference sequence). The CDR3 runs 14 residues. Losses at the gene ends were 4 bases for V and 2 bases for J; bases not matched to a gene: 7. CDR3 nucleotide sequence: TGCAGTGCTACCGGGACAGGCTCAACCTACGAGCAGTACTTC. Translated, it gives CSATGTGSTYEQYF.

This clonotype appeared many times. The genes are TRBV6-4 and TRBJ2-3; 11 bases line up with TRBD2. This CDR3 is 16 amino acids long. CDR1 MRHNA and CDR2 SNTAGT come from the germline V gene. V shed 2 bases and J 0 bases; nucleotides not matched to a gene: 1. The CDR3 here is CASSDLAGGSTDTQYF. The CDR3 region has the DNA TGTGCCAGCAGTGACCTAGCGGGGGGTAGCACAGATACGCAGTATTTT.

Many counts were recorded for this clonotype. The chain employs TRBV7-2 and TRBJ2-5; D is possibly TRBD2 (5 bases). V lost 5 bases and J 5 bases, leaving 15 bases between the germline ends. Germline V gives CDR1 SGHTA, CDR2 FQGNSA. The CDR3 covers 14 residues. The CDR3 sequence is CASSLRRGWETQYF. CDR3 nucleotide sequence: TGTGCCAGCAGCCTGAGACGGGGATGGGAGACCCAGTACTTC.

This clonotype showed up many times. DNA of the CDR3: TGCATCCCCGGCAGTCGAGAGAACACTGAAGCTTTCTTT. Its translation: CIPGSRENTEAFF. The V call is TRBV20-1, the J call TRBJ1-1; no firm D call. CDR1 is DFQATT and CDR2 is SNEGSKA in the germline V gene (reference sequence). This CDR3 comprises 13 residues.

This clonotype was seen a few times. The chain recombines TRBV19 with TRBJ1-1; D uncertain. Germline V lookup: CDR1 LNHDA, CDR2 SQIVND (reference sequence). There are 15 residues in the CDR3. V was pared by 3 bases and J by 1 base, with 12 bases between. The CDR3 region is CASSIGRRWNTEAFF. DNA for the CDR3: TGTGCCAGTAGTATTGGGCGCCGGTGGAACACTGAAGCTTTCTTT.

There are many counts of this clonotype. This chain connects TRBV29-1 to TRBJ2-1, with D unclear. The germline gives CDR1 SQVTM, CDR2 ANQGSEA. The CDR3 has 13 residues. Trimming shortened V by 2 bases and J by 2 bases, and 7 bases separated the two germline ends. The CDR3 protein is CSVERPTYNEQFF. The CDR3 nucleotides read TGCAGCGTTGAAAGGCCGACCTACAATGAGCAGTTCTTC.

This clonotype was detected many times. V usage is TRBV7-8 and J usage is TRBJ2-7, with a possible D match to TRBD1 (6 bases). The CDR3 totals 13 residues. V lost 4 bases to trimming and J lost 7 bases, with 14 bases between them. Germline assignment: CDR1 SGHVS and CDR2 FQNEAQ. The CDR3 spells CASSYRQEQEQYF. The CDR3, as DNA: TGTGCCAGCAGCTACCGACAGGAACAAGAGCAGTACTTC.

A single count supports this clonotype. Being one base from a much bigger clone, this may be a read error. V gene TRBV9 combines with J gene TRBJ2-2, with D possibly TRBD2 on 5 matching bases. Germline CDR1 SGDLS, CDR2 YYNGEE. The CDR3 consists of 13 residues. The CDR3 coding sequence is TGTGCCAGCAGCCCCTTGAAAACCGGGGTGCTGTTTTTT. It yields the protein CASSPLKTGVLFF.

This clonotype was detected ten times or more. The chain combines TRBV7-9 with TRBJ1-5; D call uncertain. The CDR3 totals 14 residues. The germline gives CDR1 SEHNR, CDR2 FQNEAQ (reference sequence). V lost 1 base, J lost 0 bases, and 4 bases lay in between. This chain's CDR3 is CASSLDHSNQPQHF. For the CDR3, the DNA is TGTGCCAGCAGCTTAGACCATAGCAATCAGCCCCAGCATTTT. The complete variable domain, with remaining parts taken from reference TRBV7-9 and TRBJ1-5, reads DTGVSQNPRHKITKRGQNVTFRCDPISEHNRLYWYRQTLGQGPEFLTYFQNEAQLEKSRLLSDRFSAERPKGSFSTLEIQRTEQGDSAMYLCASSLDHSNQPQHFGDGTRLSIL.

This clonotype has ten or more counts. This sequence joins TRBV24-1 and TRBJ2-3, with TRBD1 matching 8 bases. The CDR3 is 14 residues long. The trim removed 8 bases at V and 6 bases at J, leaving 9 bases unmatched. Germline assignment: CDR1 KGHDR and CDR2 SFDVKD. CDR3 amino acids: CATNQGAAGDTQYF. Here the CDR3 DNA reads TGTGCCACCAACCAGGGGGCCGCCGGGGATACGCAGTATTTT.

This clonotype was counted many times. The gene calls are TRBV4-3 and TRBJ2-3; the D gene is possibly TRBD2 (5 bases). This CDR3 has 14 residues. Per the germline V gene, CDR1 is LGHNA and CDR2 is YSLEER. Trimming took off 1 base at V and 6 bases at J, with 11 bases between the two ends. In nucleotides, the CDR3 is TGCGCCAGCAGCCAAGGTCACACGGGGGATACGCAGTATTTT. Translating gives CASSQGHTGDTQYF.

This clonotype showed up many times. The chain employs TRBV20-1 and TRBJ1-2; 9 positions agree with TRBD1. Germline CDR1 reads DFQATT; CDR2 reads SNEGSKA (reference sequence). This CDR3 contains 13 residues. The V segment lost 6 bases and the J segment 8 bases; nucleotides outside the gene matches: 10. The CDR3 loop reads CSARPQGARGYTF. The CDR3 bases are TGCAGTGCGCGACCACAGGGGGCAAGGGGCTACACCTTC.

This clonotype has a count of ten or more. The chain couples TRBV10-3 to TRBJ2-7; 9 nucleotides line up with TRBD1. The J segment lost 2 bases and the V segment lost 8 bases, leaving 16 bases of the junction unmatched. The CDR3 is 17 residues long. Germline CDR1 reads ENHRY; CDR2 reads SYGVKD. CDR3 loop: CAISPSSGQGKTYEQYF. CDR3 bases: TGTGCCATCTCCCCCTCATCAGGACAGGGGAAAACCTACGAGCAGTACTTC.

This clonotype was recorded at least ten times. The chain carries TRBV7-2 and TRBJ2-1; 10 nucleotides align to TRBD2. This CDR3 comprises 17 residues. Germline CDR1 and CDR2: SGHTA and FQGNSA. V was clipped by 5 bases and J by 4 bases; unmatched bases: 11. The CDR3 here is CASSPSRTSGAYNEQFF. Written as DNA, the CDR3 is TGTGCCAGCAGCCCTAGCCGGACTAGCGGAGCTTACAATGAGCAGTTCTTC.

There are many counts of this clonotype. The chain couples TRBV10-3 to TRBJ2-2; D gene unclear. CDR1 and CDR2 (germline): ENHRY, SYGVKD. Trimming shortened V by 6 bases and J by 0 bases, and 14 bases separated the two germline ends. The CDR3 loop spans 16 amino acids. The CDR3 coding sequence is TGTGCCATCAGCCCCGACGGAATTTCGAACACCGGGGAGCTGTTTTTT. Translating gives CAISPDGISNTGELFF.

The sample holds many counts of this clonotype. V is TRBV7-2 and J is TRBJ2-5; D might be TRBD2 (6 bases). The length of the CDR3 is 14 residues. The V and J ends lost 5 bases and 1 base respectively, with 11 bases between them. Germline loops: CDR1 SGHTA, CDR2 FQGNSA. The CDR3 is CASSPQRVQETQYF. The CDR3 region has the DNA TGTGCCAGCAGCCCCCAGCGGGTCCAAGAGACCCAGTACTTC.

This clonotype has at least ten counts. The chain uses TRBV28 and TRBJ2-5; D gene unclear. The CDR3 covers 14 residues. V was clipped by 1 base and J by 2 bases, with 8 bases between them. The V gene's germline CDR1 is MDHEN and CDR2 SYDVKM. The DNA for the CDR3 is TGTGCCAGCAGTTTATACAGCTATCAAGAGACCCAGTACTTC. It encodes CASSLYSYQETQYF.

At least ten counts were recorded for this clonotype. The chain joins TRBV3-1 to TRBJ2-1; TRBD2 aligns across 8 bases. CDR3 size: 15 residues. Germline CDR1 and CDR2: LGHDT and YNNKEL (reference sequence). V trimming: 3 bases; J trimming: 10 bases; junction bases outside the gene matches: 11. The CDR3 sequence is CASSQSGTRRNEQFF. In DNA form, the CDR3 reads TGTGCCAGCAGCCAGAGTGGGACTAGACGAAACGAGCAGTTCTTC.

The table lists this clonotype with many counts. The rearrangement links TRBV5-1 to TRBJ1-2; D ambiguous. The germline CDR1 and CDR2 sequences are SGHRS and YFSETQ. The CDR3 sequence is 14 residues long. V lost 4 bases, J lost 0 bases, and 10 bases lay in between. This chain's CDR3 is CASSASGTNYGYTF. Here the CDR3 DNA reads TGCGCCAGCAGCGCGTCCGGGACTAACTATGGCTACACCTTC.

This clonotype has more than one count but fewer than ten. The chain uses TRBV6-6 and TRBJ1-2; D gene unclear. In germline, CDR1 is MNHNY, CDR2 SVGAGI (reference sequence). V was shortened by 7 bases and J by 4 bases, with 16 bases between the two germline ends. The length of the CDR3 is 14 residues. CDR3: CASTLTGGSYGYTF. CDR3 in DNA: TGTGCCAGCACCCTCACGGGCGGAAGCTATGGCTACACCTTC.

This clonotype appeared many times. V usage is TRBV20-1 and J usage is TRBJ1-1; D uncertain. V shed 3 bases and J shed 5 bases, with 13 bases lying between them. CDR3 length: 13 amino acids. Germline CDR1 reads DFQATT; CDR2 reads SNEGSKA (reference sequence). The CDR3 region is CSASKDGGTEAFF. The CDR3 DNA is TGCAGTGCTAGTAAGGACGGCGGGACTGAAGCTTTCTTT.

This clonotype was seen many times. The chain employs TRBV7-2 and TRBJ2-7, with D possibly being TRBD2 (5 bases). CDR3 length equals 15 residues. Trimming took 3 bases from V and 3 from J, leaving 15 bases between them. Germline CDR1 and CDR2: SGHTA and FQGNSA. The CDR3 region has the DNA TGTGCCAGCAGCTTTGAGAGGGCAGCAAACTACGAGCAGTACTTC. It translates to CASSFERAANYEQYF. Full variable domain (remainder filled in from reference TRBV7-2 and TRBJ2-7): GAGVSQSPSNKVTEKGKDVELRCDPISGHTALYWYRQSLGQGLEFLIYFQGNSAPDKSGLPSDRFSAERTGGSVSTLTIQRTQQEDSAVYLCASSFERAANYEQYFGPGTRLTVT.

This chain uses TRBV12-3 or TRBV12-4 with TRBJ1-5; D gene unclear. The CDR3 spans 13 residues. The CDR3 DNA reads as TGTGCTAGCGGTTTAAGGAAAGACCAGCCCCAGCATTTT. This sequence encodes CASGLRKDQPQHF.

This clonotype was seen many times. This chain uses TRBV4-3 with TRBJ2-1; TRBD1 might be the D (5 bases). Trimming removed 0 bases at V and 1 base at J, with 10 bases between. The germline V gene has CDR1 LGHNA and CDR2 YSLEER. The CDR3 consists of 16 residues. CDR3 coding DNA: TGCGCCAGCAGCCAAGAGAGTGCAGGGTCCTACAATGAGCAGTTCTTC. This translates into CASSQESAGSYNEQFF.